The 4 T cell receptor beta chains below come from one sample, sequenced in a study of human T cells and chemical hapten exposure. Time point: patch test 3, about 24 weeks after DPC sensitization. Treatment of the sample: therapeutic diphenylcyclopropenone sensitization with weekly scalp DPC. TCRdb processed the RACE reads anew with MiXCR; each CDR3 protein has one entry. Counted here are roughly 90,000 distinct CDR3 sequences, about 11% occurring once; the ten biggest clones make up more than 1%. The sequencing here drew on whole blood, taken in connection with sensitization to the hapten diphenylcyclopropenone (DPC). These TCRs come from a woman in her thirties with alopecia areata. Some clones in this sample may be carry-over from other donors' samples.

The V and J genes are TRBV10-3 and TRBJ1-6; D not certain. This CDR3 comprises 15 residues. Trimming shortened V by 2 bases and J by 0 bases, and 5 bases separated the two germline ends. The germline V gene encodes CDR1 ENHRY and CDR2 SYGVKD. This CDR3 reads CAISEKSSYNSPLHF. CDR3 DNA: TGTGCCATCAGTGAGAAGAGCTCCTATAATTCACCCCTCCACTTT.

Note on this clonotype: Relative to the germline gene, one junction end is altered; a read error may explain this. This chain uses TRBV5-1 with TRBJ1-1; 12 positions agree with TRBD1. Germline V gene data show CDR1 as SGHRS and CDR2 as YFSETQ. This CDR3 has 16 amino acids. The CDR3: CASRFGTGGVNTEAFF. CDR3 coding DNA: TGCGCCAGCCGCTTCGGGACAGGGGGCGTGAACACTGAAGCTTTCTTT.

This clonotype came up many times. The chain couples TRBV2 to TRBJ2-7; tentative D call: TRBD1 (6 bases). CDR1 and CDR2 from the germline V gene are SNHLY and FYNNEI. The CDR3 sequence is 15 residues long. Between the trimmed V and J ends, which lost 6 bases and 1 base, there was a span of 16 bases. The CDR3 DNA sequence: TGTGCCAGCAGCCGAATGGGGGCAGGGTCCTACGAGCAGTACGTC. It encodes CASSRMGAGSYEQYV.

In this sample, this clonotype turned up a few times. The rearrangement joins TRBV19 to TRBJ1-5, with D tentatively TRBD1 (5 bases). Germline CDR1 and CDR2: LNHDA and SQIVND (reference sequence). This CDR3 region has 12 residues. Trimming removed 11 bases from V and 6 bases from J, with 14 bases in between. The CDR3 DNA follows: TGTGCCTCCAGCGGGGCACTTCAGCCCCAGCATTTT. Translating it yields CASSGALQPQHF.